The clone carrying this TCR beta chain was counted a single time. Its antigen is unidentified. The data originate from a study of shared clonotypes between healthy human individuals. Findings of the study overall: Lower generation probabilities were found for non-shared clonotypes than for those shared by all four donors. Across subsets, estimated richness was generally greater for naive than for memory populations.

Deep was the level used in running the assay. The table came from immunoSEQ multiplex PCR; TCRdb's copy has only in-frame clones and leaves some out. Among millions of clones listed, just over 90% were seen once. The CDR3 runs to 14 residues. Trimming removed 0 bases at V and 7 bases at J, with 10 bases between. Germline V gives CDR1 SGDLS, CDR2 YYNGEE. Sequencing was carried out using naive CD4+ T cells from PBMCs. Subset noted: CD45RA+ positively selected. The TCR originated in a man between 18 and 29 years old in good health. Some clones in this sample may be carry-over from other donors' samples. The rearrangement links TRBV9 to TRBJ2-2, with D hard to call. The chain's CDR3 is CASSVGVSYGELFF. The CDR3 nucleotides are TGTGCCAGCAGCGTAGGGGTCAGCTACGGGGAGCTGTTTTTT.